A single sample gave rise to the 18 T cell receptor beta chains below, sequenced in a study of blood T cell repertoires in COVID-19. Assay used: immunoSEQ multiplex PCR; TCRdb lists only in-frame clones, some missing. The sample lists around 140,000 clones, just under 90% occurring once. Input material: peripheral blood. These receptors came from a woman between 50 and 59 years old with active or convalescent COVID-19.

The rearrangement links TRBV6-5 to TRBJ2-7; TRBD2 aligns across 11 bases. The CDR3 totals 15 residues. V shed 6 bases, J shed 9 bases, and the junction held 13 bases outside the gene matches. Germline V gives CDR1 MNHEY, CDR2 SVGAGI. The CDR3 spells CASRPGLAGGGGQYF. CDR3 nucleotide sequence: TGTGCCAGCAGGCCAGGACTAGCGGGCGGAGGAGGGCAGTACTTC.

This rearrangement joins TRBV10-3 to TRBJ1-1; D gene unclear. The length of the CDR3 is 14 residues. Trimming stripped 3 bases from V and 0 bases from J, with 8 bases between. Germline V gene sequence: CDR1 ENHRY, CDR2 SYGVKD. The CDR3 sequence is CAISDRTLNTEAFF. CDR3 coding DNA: TGTGCCATCAGTGACAGGACTTTGAACACTGAAGCTTTCTTT.

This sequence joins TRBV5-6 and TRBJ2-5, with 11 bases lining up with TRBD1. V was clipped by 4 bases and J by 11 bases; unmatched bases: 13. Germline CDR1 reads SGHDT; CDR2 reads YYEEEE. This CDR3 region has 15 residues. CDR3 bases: TGTGCCAGCAGCGCTGGACAGGGGGCGCTTAAGGGTCAGTACTTC. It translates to CASSAGQGALKGQYF.

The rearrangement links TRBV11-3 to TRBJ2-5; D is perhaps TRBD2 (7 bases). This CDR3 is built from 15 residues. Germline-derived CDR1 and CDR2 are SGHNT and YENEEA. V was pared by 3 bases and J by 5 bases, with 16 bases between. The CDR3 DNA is TGTGCCAGCAGCTTCGGGGCGGGGGCCGGGGAGACCCAGTACTTC. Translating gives CASSFGAGAGETQYF.

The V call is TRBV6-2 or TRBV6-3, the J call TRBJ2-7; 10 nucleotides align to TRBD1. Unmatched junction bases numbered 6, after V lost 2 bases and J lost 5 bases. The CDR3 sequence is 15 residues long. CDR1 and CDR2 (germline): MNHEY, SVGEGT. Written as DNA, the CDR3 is TGTGCCAGCAGTTACCCCGGGACAGGGGTCCACGAGCAGTACTTC. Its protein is CASSYPGTGVHEQYF.

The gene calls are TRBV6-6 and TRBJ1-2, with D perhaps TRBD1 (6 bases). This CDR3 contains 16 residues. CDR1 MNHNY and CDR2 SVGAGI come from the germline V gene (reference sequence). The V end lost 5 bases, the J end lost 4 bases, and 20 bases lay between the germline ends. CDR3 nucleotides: TGTGCCAGCAGTAAGGACAGACCACGAGGGGGCTATGGCTACACCTTC. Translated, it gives CASSKDRPRGGYGYTF.

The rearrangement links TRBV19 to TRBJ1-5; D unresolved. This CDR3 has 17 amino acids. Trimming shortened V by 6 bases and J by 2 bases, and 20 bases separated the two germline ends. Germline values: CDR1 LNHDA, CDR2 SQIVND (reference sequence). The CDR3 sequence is CASSLIGVGIGNQPQHF. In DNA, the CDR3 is TGTGCCAGTAGCCTCATCGGGGTGGGAATAGGCAATCAGCCCCAGCATTTT.

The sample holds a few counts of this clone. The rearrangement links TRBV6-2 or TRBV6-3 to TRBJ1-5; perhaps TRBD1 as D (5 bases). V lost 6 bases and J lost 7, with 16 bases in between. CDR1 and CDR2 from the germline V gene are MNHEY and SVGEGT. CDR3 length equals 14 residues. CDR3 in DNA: TGTGCCAGCAGCCCTACGGGGGGGTGGCAGCCCCAGCATTTT. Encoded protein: CASSPTGGWQPQHF.

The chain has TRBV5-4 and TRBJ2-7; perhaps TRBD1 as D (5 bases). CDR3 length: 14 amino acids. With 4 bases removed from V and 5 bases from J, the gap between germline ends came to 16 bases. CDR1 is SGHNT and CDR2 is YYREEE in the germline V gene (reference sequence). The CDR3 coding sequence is TGTGCCAGCAGCCACACACCCCTAGGGGACGAGCAGTACTTC. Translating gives CASSHTPLGDEQYF.

The CDR3 here is CAWNLAGLGEQYF. Here the CDR3 DNA reads TGTGCCTGGAACCTAGCGGGCCTGGGAGAGCAGTACTTC. The V and J genes are TRBV30 and TRBJ2-7; TRBD2 matches 8 bases. CDR3 length: 13 residues. Trimming took 4 bases from V and 7 from J; bases not matched to a gene: 9. The germline V gene has CDR1 GTSNPN and CDR2 SVGIG (reference sequence).

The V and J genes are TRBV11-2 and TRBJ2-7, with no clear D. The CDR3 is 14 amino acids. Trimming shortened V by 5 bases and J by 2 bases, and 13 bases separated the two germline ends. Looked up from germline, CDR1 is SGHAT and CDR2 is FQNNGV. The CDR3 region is CASSLPSSPYEQYF. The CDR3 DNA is TGTGCCAGCAGCCTTCCTAGTTCTCCCTACGAGCAGTACTTC.

CDR3 loop: CASSLGGGNTEAFF. DNA of the CDR3: TGTGCCAGCAGCTTGGGGGGCGGGAACACTGAAGCTTTCTTT. This sequence joins TRBV5-4 and TRBJ1-1; D perhaps matches TRBD1 (5 bases). The CDR3 has 14 amino acids. Germline V CDR1 and CDR2: SGHNT, YYREEE (reference sequence). V gave up 0 bases and J gave up 1 base, with 7 bases separating them.

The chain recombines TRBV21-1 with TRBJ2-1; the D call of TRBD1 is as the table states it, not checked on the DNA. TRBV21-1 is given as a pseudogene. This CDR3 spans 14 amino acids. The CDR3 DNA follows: TGTGCCAGCATCCGGGACAGGGCCTACAATGAGCAGTTCTTC. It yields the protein CASIRDRAYNEQFF.

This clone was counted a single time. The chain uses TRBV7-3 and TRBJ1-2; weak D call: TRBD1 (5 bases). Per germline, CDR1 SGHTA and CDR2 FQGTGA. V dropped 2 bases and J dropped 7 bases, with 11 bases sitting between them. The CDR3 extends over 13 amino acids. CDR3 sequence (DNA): TGTGCCAGCAGCTTAGGGGAAGGGGCTGGCTACACCTTC. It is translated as CASSLGEGAGYTF.

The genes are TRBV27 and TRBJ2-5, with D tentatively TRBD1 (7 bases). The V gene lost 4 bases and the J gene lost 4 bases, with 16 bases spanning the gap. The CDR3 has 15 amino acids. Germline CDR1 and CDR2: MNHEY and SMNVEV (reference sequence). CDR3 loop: CASSSPQGGGETQYF. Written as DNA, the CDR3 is TGTGCCAGCAGTTCTCCCCAGGGGGGTGGAGAGACCCAGTACTTC.

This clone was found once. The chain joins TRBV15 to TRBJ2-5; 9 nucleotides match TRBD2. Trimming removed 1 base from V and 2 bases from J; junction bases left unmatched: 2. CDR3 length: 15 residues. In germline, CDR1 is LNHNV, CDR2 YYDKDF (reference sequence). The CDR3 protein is CATSRGLADQETQYF. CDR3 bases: TGTGCCACCAGCAGAGGACTAGCGGATCAAGAGACCCAGTACTTC.

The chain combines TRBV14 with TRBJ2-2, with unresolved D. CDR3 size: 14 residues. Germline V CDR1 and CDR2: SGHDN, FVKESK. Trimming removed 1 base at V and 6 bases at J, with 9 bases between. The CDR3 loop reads CASSQASRAGELFF. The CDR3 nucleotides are TGTGCCAGCAGCCAAGCCTCTAGAGCCGGGGAGCTGTTTTTT.

The CDR3 nucleotides read TGTGCCAGCAGCTTATCGGCTAGCGGGTTCATCTCCTACGAGCAGTACTTC. Its translation: CASSLSASGFISYEQYF. The chain employs TRBV11-2 and TRBJ2-7, with TRBD2 matching over 8 bases. Unmatched junction bases numbered 9, after V lost 2 bases and J lost 0 bases. The germline V gene has CDR1 SGHAT and CDR2 FQNNGV. The CDR3 length is 17 residues.